This record looks at one TCR beta chain sequence and its context. The germline gives CDR1 SSHAT, CDR2 FNYEAQ (reference sequence). This CDR3 is built from 13 residues. V was trimmed by 3 bases and J by 10 bases, leaving 10 bases between them. Libraries were prepared by immunoSEQ multiplex PCR; TCRdb keeps only in-frame clonotypes and omits some of them. Here the sample spans roughly 4,400 clones, less than 80% being singletons. Time point defined: inflamed ileum from the surgical specimen. This entry is derived from a study of T cell repertoires in ileal Crohn's disease. Study-level information: Per sample, roughly 470 nanograms of biopsy DNA were TCRB immunosequenced.

This clonotype was obtained from an adult with Crohn's disease. The chain is built from TRBV7-7 and TRBJ1-6, with D maybe TRBD1 (5 bases). The sample comprised ileal tissue. This chain's CDR3 is CASSLRGGSPLHF. DNA of the CDR3: TGTGCCAGCAGCTTGAGGGGCGGATCACCCCTCCACTTT.